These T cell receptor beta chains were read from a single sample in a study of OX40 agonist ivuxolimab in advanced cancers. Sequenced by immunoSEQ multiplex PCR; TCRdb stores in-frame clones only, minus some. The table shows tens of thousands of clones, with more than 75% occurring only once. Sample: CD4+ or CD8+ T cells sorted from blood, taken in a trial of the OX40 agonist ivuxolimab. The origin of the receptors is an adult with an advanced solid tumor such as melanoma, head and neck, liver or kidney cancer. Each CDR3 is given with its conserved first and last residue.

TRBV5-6,CASSLATGPSYEQYF
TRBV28,CASRTPVTGGSYNEQFF
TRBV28,CASSFVTSGGETQYF
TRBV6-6,CASSYSMGQGYAEAFF
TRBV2,CASSEGGLGSYNEQFF
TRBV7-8,CASSPPNTGPMGDTQYF
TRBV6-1,CASSEGGTGGPYQPQHF
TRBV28,CASSSGGGYTF
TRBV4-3,CASSQDRAYNEQFF
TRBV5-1,CASSSEGGAGETQYF
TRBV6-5,CASSYRSEQYF
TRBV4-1,CASSHRPGSLQPQHF
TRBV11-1,CASSLTSGGVAKNIQYF
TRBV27,CASSFADTQYF
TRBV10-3,CATVGQANTGELFF
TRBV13,CASSQDTSGAFF
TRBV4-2,CASSPGQGNEQFF
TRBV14,CASSHHLRDSSYGYTF
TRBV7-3,CASPGPRKFYSNQPQHF
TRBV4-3,CASSQGTPSTDTQYF
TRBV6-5,CASNPGTDTYEQYF
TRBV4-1,CASSQEVAGQGTGEQFF
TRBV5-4,CASSLGIPYEQYF
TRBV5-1,CASSSGDRGDNEQFF
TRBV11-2,CASSFFDPNTEAFF
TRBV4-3,CASSQGKTGWADTQYF
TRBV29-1,CSVAALFEQFF
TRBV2,CASGEGTDTQYF